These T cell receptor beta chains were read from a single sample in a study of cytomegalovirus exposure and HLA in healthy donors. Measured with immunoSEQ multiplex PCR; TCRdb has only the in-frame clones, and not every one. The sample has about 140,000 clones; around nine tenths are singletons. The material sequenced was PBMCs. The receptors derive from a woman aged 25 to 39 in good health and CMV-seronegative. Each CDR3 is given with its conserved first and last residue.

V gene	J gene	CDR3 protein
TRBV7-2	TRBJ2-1	CASSWASGPNEQFF
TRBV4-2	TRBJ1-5	CASSQGGQDHQPQHF
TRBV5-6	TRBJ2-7	CASSLGQGTDEQYF
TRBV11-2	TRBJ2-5	CASSLVRGGPIQYF
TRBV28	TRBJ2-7	CASSPGQGAYEQYF
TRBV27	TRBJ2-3	CASSSRMGGGRRTDTQYF
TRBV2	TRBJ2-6	CASSERRDSTFSGANVLTF
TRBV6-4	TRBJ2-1	CASSGVAGDYNEQFF
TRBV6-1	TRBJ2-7	CASSEFGTGVLHEQYF
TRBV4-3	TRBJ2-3	CASSQVLAGVADTQYF
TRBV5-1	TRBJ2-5	CASSLGGGLAYQETQYF
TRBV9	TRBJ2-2	CASSVGLAGQGKTGELFF
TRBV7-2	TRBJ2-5	CASSLGWGDQETQYF
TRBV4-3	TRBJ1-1	CASSQSRASGTEAFF
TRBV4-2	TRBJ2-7	CASSPSPPTREQYF
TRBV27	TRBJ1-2	CASSPLRPEVDYGYTF
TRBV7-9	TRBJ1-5	CASSLEEANQPQHF
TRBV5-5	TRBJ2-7	CASSSGRDSGHYEQYF
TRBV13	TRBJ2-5	CASSLGLAGAETQYF
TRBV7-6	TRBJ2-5	CASSPDSQETQYF